The 17 T cell receptor beta chains given below trace back to one sample, sequenced in a study of blood T cell repertoires in COVID-19 (dated by TCRdb to the early 2020s). Receptors were amplified or captured by the immunoSEQ multiplex PCR assay. The table was pulled from immuneACCESS by TCRdb, which kept in-frame rearrangements only. Such tables lose some clones; where checked, under half of the loss comes from unresolved V genes, and the rest has no known cause. The sample table shows roughly 220,000 clones, and about three quarters are seen once. The ten largest clones represent around 5.8% of the sample. Sequencing was done on a sample of peripheral blood. These receptors were obtained from a woman between 65 and 79 years old with acute or convalescent COVID-19.

The chain recombines TRBV28 with TRBJ1-2; D is unresolved. V shed 1 base and J shed 6 bases, with 9 bases lying between them. Germline CDR1 and CDR2: MDHEN and SYDVKM. The CDR3 has 13 amino acids. In DNA form, the CDR3 reads TGTGCCAGCAGTTTATATCGGGGAAATGGCTACACCTTC. Its translation: CASSLYRGNGYTF.

The chain uses TRBV29-1 and TRBJ2-1; TRBD1 aligns across 7 bases. V shed 7 bases and J 3 bases; nucleotides not matched to a gene: 9. The CDR3 has 14 residues. Germline-derived CDR1 and CDR2 are SQVTM and ANQGSEA. The chain's CDR3 is CSATGQTNYNEQFF. The CDR3 nucleotides are TGCAGCGCGACGGGACAGACGAACTACAATGAGCAGTTCTTC.

The chain couples TRBV6-5 to TRBJ2-1; the match to TRBD2 covers 14 bases. The CDR3 spans 15 residues. The ends lost 9 bases at V and 7 bases at J; junction bases unmatched: 8. CDR1 is MNHEY and CDR2 is SVGAGI in the germline V gene. The CDR3 sequence: CASGTSGSSGNEQFF. DNA of the CDR3: TGTGCCAGTGGGACTAGCGGGAGCAGTGGGAATGAGCAGTTCTTC.

V gene TRBV19 combines with J gene TRBJ1-2; no clear D. The CDR3 contains 14 residues. Germline CDR1 is LNHDA and CDR2 is SQIVND (reference sequence). V was clipped by 7 bases and J by 5 bases, with 17 bases between them. CDR3 residues: CASIHRGSGYGYTF. CDR3 coding DNA: TGTGCCAGTATACACCGGGGTTCGGGTTATGGCTACACCTTC.

This clone was counted between two and nine times. This chain links TRBV5-1 with TRBJ1-6, with a possible D match to TRBD1 (5 bases). Germline CDR1 SGHRS, CDR2 YFSETQ. This CDR3 has 16 residues. V lost 0 bases, J lost 8 bases, and 15 bases lay in between. The DNA for the CDR3 is TGCGCCAGCAGCTTGGATTCGCGGCAGGGTTATTCACCCCTCCACTTT. Residues: CASSLDSRQGYSPLHF.

The rearrangement links TRBV24-1 to TRBJ2-2, with D perhaps matching TRBD1 (6 bases). The CDR3 has 14 residues. The V gene's germline CDR1 is KGHDR and CDR2 SFDVKD. V lost 7 bases to trimming and J lost 2 bases, with 10 bases between them. CDR3 bases: TGTGCCACCAGGAAGGGGGAAAACACCGGGGAGCTGTTTTTT. Translating it yields CATRKGENTGELFF.

CDR3 in DNA: TGTGCCAGCAGTTTTACAGTAGGAAACACCATATATTTT. As protein: CASSFTVGNTIYF. This rearrangement joins TRBV12-3 or TRBV12-4 to TRBJ1-3; D is ambiguous. The V and J ends lost 3 bases and 4 bases respectively, with 7 bases between them. This CDR3 comprises 13 residues.

The CDR3, as DNA: TGTGCCAGCAGCTTAGGAAGGGGGCGCGGCTCCTACGAGCAGTACTTC. It translates to CASSLGRGRGSYEQYF. The rearrangement links TRBV11-1 to TRBJ2-7, with 7 bases that match TRBD1. The V and J ends lost 1 base and 0 bases, in that order; junction bases with no gene match: 6. CDR3 size: 16 residues. Germline CDR1 reads SGHAT; CDR2 reads FQDESV (reference sequence).

The genes are TRBV5-1 and TRBJ1-2, with no clear D. Trimming shortened V by 3 bases and J by 2 bases, and 14 bases separated the two germline ends. The CDR3 is 15 residues long. Germline-derived CDR1 and CDR2 are SGHRS and YFSETQ. CDR3 sequence (DNA): TGCGCCAGCAGCTCCGCGACAAATGAGAACTATGGCTACACCTTC. Its translation: CASSSATNENYGYTF.

The chain carries TRBV28 and TRBJ2-2, with 10 bases lining up with TRBD2. V lost 7 bases, J lost 6 bases, and 11 bases stayed unmatched. This CDR3 has 16 amino acids. CDR1 MDHEN and CDR2 SYDVKM come from the germline V gene. The CDR3 region has the DNA TGTGCCAGCACCTCTAGCGGGAGTGGTATGGCCGGGGAGCTGTTTTTT. This codes for CASTSSGSGMAGELFF.

V and J are TRBV7-2 and TRBJ1-1; 7 bases match TRBD1. The CDR3 contains 13 residues. V shed 5 bases, J shed 4 bases, and the junction held 4 bases outside the gene matches. Germline V CDR1 and CDR2: SGHTA, FQGNSA. CDR3 residues: CASSIRQGTEAFF. CDR3 DNA: TGTGCCAGCAGCATACGACAGGGCACTGAAGCTTTCTTT.

This clone was detected only once. This rearrangement joins TRBV14 to TRBJ2-5; the match to TRBD2 covers 8 bases. Germline V gene data show CDR1 as SGHDN and CDR2 as FVKESK. J lost 7 bases, V lost 1 base, and 11 bases had no gene match. This CDR3 region has 16 residues. As DNA, the CDR3 is TGTGCCAGCAGCCAAGCCCGGACTAGCACCGGGGGGACCCAGTACTTC. It translates to CASSQARTSTGGTQYF.

Here the CDR3 reads CASRTISENEQFF. CDR3 nucleotide sequence: TGTGCCAGCAGAACTATTTCCGAGAATGAGCAGTTCTTC. The rearrangement links TRBV27 to TRBJ2-1; D is unresolved. Germline V gene lookup returns CDR1 MNHEY and CDR2 SMNVEV (reference sequence). Trimming took 6 bases from V and 7 from J, leaving 13 bases between them. The CDR3 consists of 13 residues.

The chain couples TRBV6-5 to TRBJ1-2; weak D call: TRBD1 (6 bases). The CDR3 has 14 amino acids. CDR1 is MNHEY and CDR2 is SVGAGI in the germline V gene. V lost 5 bases, J lost 7 bases, and 17 bases lay in between. The CDR3 here is CASSNTRGGFGYTF. The DNA for the CDR3 is TGTGCCAGCAGTAACACTCGAGGGGGTTTTGGCTACACCTTC.

The J gene is TRBJ2-5, the V gene TRBV9; 9 bases are shared with TRBD1. The germline CDR1 and CDR2 sequences are SGDLS and YYNGEE. This CDR3 contains 14 residues. The V and J ends lost 4 bases and 5 bases, in that order; junction bases with no gene match: 6. The CDR3 region is CASSQQGAGETQYF. The CDR3 bases are TGTGCCAGCAGCCAACAGGGGGCAGGGGAGACCCAGTACTTC.

The V and J genes are TRBV5-1 and TRBJ1-6, with 7 bases aligning to TRBD1. CDR3 length: 17 residues. J lost 0 bases, V lost 4 bases, and 7 bases had no gene match. The V gene's germline CDR1 is SGHRS and CDR2 YFSETQ. CDR3 loop: CASSSQQGSSYNSPLHF. Here the CDR3 DNA reads TGCGCCAGCAGCAGTCAACAGGGGAGCTCCTATAATTCACCCCTCCACTTT.

The V and J genes are TRBV2 and TRBJ2-1, with 8 bases lining up with TRBD1. V was pared by 1 base and J by 4 bases, with 12 bases of the junction left unmatched. The CDR3 totals 18 residues. CDR1 is SNHLY and CDR2 is FYNNEI in the germline V gene. The CDR3 DNA follows: TGTGCCAGCAGTGAAGGGCAGGGGGCGCGGGCGGGATACAATGAGCAGTTCTTC. This encodes CASSEGQGARAGYNEQFF.